These T cell receptor beta chains were read from a single sample in a study of radiation and T cells in renal cell carcinoma. Data came from immunoSEQ multiplex PCR; TCRdb stores just in-frame clones and leaves some out. Of approximately 150,000 clones detected, less than 90% appear once; the ten largest clones hold under 30%. Sequenced here: blood, sampled from a patient whose treatment included radiotherapy and nephrectomy. The source of these receptors is a woman aged 50 to 60 with renal cell carcinoma. The CDR3 runs from the conserved cysteine through the conserved F or W. A D gene is named only where the DNA matches it firmly. Only part of the rows carry a size: once, few, many, or a class if the clone is expanded.

j_gene	abundance	v_gene	d_gene	CDR3nt	CDR3aa
TRBJ2-3	NA	TRBV5-1	TRBD2	TGCGCCAGCAGCTGGAGCGGGGACCGCACAGATACGCAGTATTTT	CASSWSGDRTDTQYF
TRBJ1-5	once	TRBV19	TRBD1	TGTGCCAGTAGAAGCCGAGGACAGGGTAGCAATCAGCCCCAGCATTTT	CASRSRGQGSNQPQHF
TRBJ1-2	NA	TRBV4-2	NA	TGTGCCAGCAGCCAAGACTTGACGGTCTCAACGGTCTACACCTTC	CASSQDLTVSTVYTF
TRBJ1-1	NA	TRBV7-2	TRBD1	TGTGCCAGCAGCAAGCGCAGGGGGGTGACCACTGAAGCTTTCTTT	CASSKRRGVTTEAFF
TRBJ1-2	NA	TRBV11-2	NA	TGTGCCAGCAGCCCCAGGGGTTTCTATGGCTACACCTTC	CASSPRGFYGYTF
TRBJ1-4	NA	TRBV30	NA	TGTGCCTGGAGTGTCGGTGAACGGGAAAAACTGTTTTTT	CAWSVGEREKLFF
TRBJ1-1	NA	TRBV5-1	TRBD1	TGCGCCAGCAGCCTCCCACAGGGGTGGAACACTGAAGCTTTCTTT	CASSLPQGWNTEAFF
TRBJ1-5	NA	TRBV5-1	NA	TGCGCCAGCAGTTCGAGGGCAGGCATCCATAGCAATCAGCCCCAGCATTTT	CASSSRAGIHSNQPQHF
TRBJ2-7	NA	TRBV4-2	TRBD1	TGTGCCAGCAGCCATTCCGGGACAGGGTTCGAGCAGTACTTC	CASSHSGTGFEQYF
TRBJ2-7	NA	TRBV5-1	NA	TGCGCCAGCAGCTTGGCAGCGGAGGTCTCCTACGAGCAGTACTTC	CASSLAAEVSYEQYF
TRBJ2-3	NA	TRBV7-9	NA	TGTGCCAGCAGACCGACAGTACAGGTCGGGGATACGCAGTATTTT	CASRPTVQVGDTQYF